This T cell receptor beta chain was sequenced for a study of blood T cell repertoires in COVID-19. Study in general: Spain, Italy and the United States supplied samples that represented acute and convalescent COVID-19. The cDNA or gDNA used as material had been derived from T cells, B-cell-depleted T cells, or PBMCs.

As handled by the study authors: Nucleated cell counts were estimated from reference gene primer amplification. Assay: immunoSEQ multiplex PCR; the TCRdb copy retains only in-frame clones and omits some. That table is the source of V, J and clone size, and D and trimming were worked out from the DNA. The table lists 130,000 or so clones, roughly three quarters of them singletons. Enrollment of patients from Seattle took place during active infection, with longitudinal follow-up. The CDR3 is made up of 14 amino acids. Germline assignment: CDR1 SGHTA and CDR2 FQGNSA. The ends were cut back, 6 bases at V and 7 bases at J, with 18 bases in the middle.

The TCR comes from a woman in her 70s with COVID-19, enrolled during active disease. This chain connects TRBV7-2 to TRBJ2-5; tentatively, D is TRBD2 (5 bases). Sequenced sample: peripheral blood. CDR3 region: CASSETPVAGTQYF. As DNA, the CDR3 is TGTGCCAGCAGTGAAACGCCCGTCGCGGGGACCCAGTACTTC.